This is a list of T cell receptor beta chains from one sample in a study of vaccination and CD4 T cells after COVID-19. These TCRs are of unknown antigen specificity. MiXCR was run by TCRdb on the PCR reads, yielding one entry per CDR3 protein. In the table there are about 25,000 distinct CDR3 sequences, about 61% of which are singletons. Source: CD4+ T cells from blood, cultured in vitro, taken after SARS-CoV-2 vaccination. The receptors were gathered from a human donor who received a COVID-19 vaccine. Both conserved end residues are trimmed from each CDR3. The order of the fields is J gene, V gene, CDR3 protein.

TRBJ2-3,TRBV10-2,ASSINRENTDTQY
TRBJ2-1,TRBV7-7,ASRAPRGGAREQF
TRBJ1-2,TRBV7-8,ASSLGGEGGYT
TRBJ2-3,TRBV15,ATSRGVRSTDTQY
TRBJ1-1,TRBV6-5,ASSYVNSAEAF
TRBJ2-5,TRBV19,ASSITAEETQY
TRBJ1-2,TRBV20-1,SFKGGTVIANYGYT
TRBJ1-2,TRBV5-4,ASSLVRGTDNYGYT
TRBJ1-1,TRBV2,ASSEVRGAEAF
TRBJ2-5,TRBV2,ASSGTGKETQY
TRBJ1-1,TRBV20-1,SARDARTGNTEAF
TRBJ2-2,TRBV12-3/TRBV12-4,ASSAGTGGWTGELF
TRBJ2-2,TRBV7-3,ASSLDRVNTGELF
TRBJ2-3,TRBV27,ASRRGHTDTQY
TRBJ2-5,TRBV30,ASGLAGGEQETQY
TRBJ1-6,TRBV30,AWSEGWNSPLH
TRBJ2-2,TRBV5-1,ASSLGDPSTGELF
TRBJ2-7,TRBV7-9,ASSLGGEGYEQY